A selection of T cell receptor beta chains follows, all from one sample in a study of regulatory T cells in long-lasting Graves disease. TCRdb ran MiXCR on the multiplex PCR reads and lists one entry per CDR3 protein. The data hold a few hundred thousand distinct CDR3 sequences, with about a sixth observed a single time. The sample was also reused in another study, on T cells in Graves' hyperthyroidism and ophthalmopathy.

Sequenced here: peripheral blood mononuclear cells (PBMCs), sampled at new diagnosis, from a patient treated with antithyroid drugs. All receptors come from a woman aged 18-29 years with Graves disease. Each CDR3 is given with its conserved first and last residue. Fields, in order: clone size, D gene, J gene, V gene, CDR3 DNA, CDR3 protein. D genes are given only for firm matches. Expanded clones are given a class, and other clones once, few, many or no size at all.

many,.,TRBJ2-1,TRBV9,TGTGCCAGCAGCATCAGGGTAAGCAATGAGCAGTTCTTC,CASSIRVSNEQFF
few,.,TRBJ1-6,TRBV4-3,TGCGCCAGCAGCCAAGAATGGAATTCACCCCTCCACTTT,CASSQEWNSPLHF
many,TRBD2,TRBJ2-7,TRBV11-1,TGTGCCAGCAGCTCCCCGCGGGGGGCAGGCGAGCAGTACTTC,CASSSPRGAGEQYF
many,.,TRBJ2-1,TRBV6-1,TGTGCCAGCAGTGAAGGGGTATTACTCTACAATGAGCAGTTCTTC,CASSEGVLLYNEQFF
few,TRBD2,TRBJ2-1,TRBV6-1,TGTGCCAGCAGGGTTAGCGGGAGGATCCACAATGAGCAGTTCTTC,CASRVSGRIHNEQFF
many,TRBD1,TRBJ2-1,TRBV6-1,TGTGCCAGCAGTACAGGGGCACGGGGTGAGCAGTTCTTC,CASSTGARGEQFF
.,TRBD1,TRBJ1-5,TRBV3-1,TGTGCCAGCAGCCAAGGAGACAGGGGGCAGAGGGGCAATCAGCCCCAGCATTTT,CASSQGDRGQRGNQPQHF
few,TRBD1,TRBJ2-4,TRBV7-2,TGTGCCAGCAGCTTAAGACAGGGGGCGTTGGCCAAAAACATTCAGTACTTC,CASSLRQGALAKNIQYF
many,.,TRBJ2-1,TRBV2,TGTGCCAGCAGTACTAGAACAGAGCAGTTCTTC,CASSTRTEQFF
many,TRBD1,TRBJ1-1,TRBV7-3,TGTGCCAGCAGCCAGGACAGGGACACTGAAGCTTTCTTT,CASSQDRDTEAFF
.,.,TRBJ1-5,TRBV20-1,TGCAGTGCTAGTAATAGCAATCAGCCCCAGCATTTT,CSASNSNQPQHF
.,TRBD2,TRBJ2-5,TRBV24-1,TGTGCCACCAGTGACCTGGGACTAGCTGCAAAAGAGACCCAGTACTTC,CATSDLGLAAKETQYF
many,.,TRBJ2-5,TRBV20-1,TGCAGTGCCTCGACTAGAAAAGAGACCCAGTACTTC,CSASTRKETQYF
.,.,TRBJ1-1,TRBV10-1,TGCGCCAGCAAAAAGACACTTAACACTGAAGCTTTCTTT,CASKKTLNTEAFF
many,.,TRBJ2-7,TRBV28,TGTGCCAGCAGTTTATACGGGGGACGATCCATCAATTTATACGAGCAGTACTTC,CASSLYGGRSINLYEQYF
many,.,TRBJ2-1,TRBV11-2,TGTGCCAGCAGCTTAGTTGGCCCGGGCAATGAGCAGTTCTTC,CASSLVGPGNEQFF
.,.,TRBJ2-1,TRBV15,TGTGCCACCACCGAGCGGCCACTACTATACAATGAGCAGTTCTTC,CATTERPLLYNEQFF
many,.,TRBJ2-5,TRBV29-1,TGCAGCGTTGACATCAGTTCAGAGACCCAGTACTTC,CSVDISSETQYF
.,TRBD2,TRBJ2-1,TRBV20-1,TGCAGTGCTGCGCTTAGCGGGGGGTACAATGAGCAGTTCTTC,CSAALSGGYNEQFF
few,.,TRBJ2-5,TRBV29-1,TGCAGCGTTGAACCCCGGCAGGCGATAGGCCAAGAGACCCAGTACTTC,CSVEPRQAIGQETQYF
many,.,TRBJ2-5,TRBV27,TGTGCCAGCAGTTTCTATGGGGATGCGGCTCAAGAGACCCAGTACTTC,CASSFYGDAAQETQYF
many,.,TRBJ2-1,TRBV20-1,TGCAGTGCTAGAGATTCCCCTAACCCTGAGCAGTTCTTC,CSARDSPNPEQFF
many,.,TRBJ2-5,TRBV7-2,TGTGCCAGCAGCTTAGTCGGGGGTGGAGAGACCCAGTACTTC,CASSLVGGGETQYF
.,.,TRBJ1-5,TRBV28,TGTGCCAGCAGCCAAGGACGGGGAACGACCCAGCATTTT,CASSQGRGTTQHF
many,TRBD2,TRBJ2-7,TRBV7-9,TGTGCCAGCAGCAATCAGCGGGAGGGCCACCCCTACGAGCAGTACTTC,CASSNQREGHPYEQYF
many,.,TRBJ2-3,TRBV7-9,TGTGCCAGCAGCTTAGGGACCTATACGCAGTATTTT,CASSLGTYTQYF
.,TRBD1,TRBJ2-7,TRBV5-1,TGCGCCAGCAGTTTTGACAGGGGTCCCTACGAGCAGTACTTC,CASSFDRGPYEQYF
.,TRBD1,TRBJ1-1,TRBV16,TGTGCCAGCAGCAATCAACAGGGGGCGAGCACTGAAGCTTTCTTT,CASSNQQGASTEAFF
many,.,TRBJ1-2,TRBV28,TGTGCCAGCAGTTTGGAAGGGGGAAACTATGGCTACACCTTC,CASSLEGGNYGYTF
many,.,TRBJ2-5,TRBV30,TGTGCCTGGAAGGTGGAGACCCAGTACTTC,CAWKVETQYF
many,.,TRBJ1-5,TRBV6-2/TRBV6-3,TGTGCCAGCGAGAGGGACCGGAATCAGCCCCAGCATTTT,CASERDRNQPQHF
many,.,TRBJ1-1,TRBV28,TGTGCCAGCAGCCTACAGGGTAAGCGAGAGGCTGAAGCTTTCTTT,CASSLQGKREAEAFF
many,.,TRBJ2-5,TRBV7-2,TGTGCCAGCAGCTTAAGTCACAGGAAAGAGACCCAGTACTTC,CASSLSHRKETQYF
few,.,TRBJ1-2,TRBV5-5,TGTGCCAGCAGCCTGTCACCCTCGGAGAACTATGGCTACACCTTC,CASSLSPSENYGYTF
few,.,TRBJ1-5,TRBV7-8,TGTGCCAGCAGCTTAGCAACAATAGGGCAGCCCCAGCATTTT,CASSLATIGQPQHF
.,TRBD1,TRBJ2-7,TRBV9,TGTGCCAGCAGCGCAACCGGGACAGAATCCGGGGAGCAGTACTTC,CASSATGTESGEQYF
few,TRBD2,TRBJ2-3,TRBV11-1,TGTGCCAGCAGCTTAGACTTTCGGCTAGCGGGAACCCGGGCCGCCCCAGATACGCAGTATTTT,CASSLDFRLAGTRAAPDTQYF
many,.,TRBJ2-7,TRBV5-1,TGCGCCAGCAGCTACGTCGGTGGCGAGCAGTACTTC,CASSYVGGEQYF
few,.,TRBJ2-1,TRBV7-3,TGTGCCAGCAGCTTATCCAGGGAATACAATGAGCAGTTCTTC,CASSLSREYNEQFF
.,TRBD1,TRBJ2-3,TRBV25-1,TGTGCCAGCAGTTCGAGGGGACAGGGGGCAGATACGCAGTATTTT,CASSSRGQGADTQYF
once,.,TRBJ2-7,TRBV28,TGTGCCAGCGCCGTGGACAGACCCTACGAGCAGTACTTC,CASAVDRPYEQYF
many,.,TRBJ1-1,TRBV11-2,TGTGCCAGCAGTTCCTTTGAAGCTTTCTTT,CASSSFEAFF
.,TRBD2,TRBJ2-1,TRBV24-1,TGTGCCACCAGTTCTCGCGGGAGCTCCTACAATGAGCAGTTCTTC,CATSSRGSSYNEQFF
few,.,TRBJ1-1,TRBV29-1,TGCAGCGTTGAAGGGGGCGGAGCTGAAGCTTTCTTT,CSVEGGGAEAFF
few,.,TRBJ1-1,TRBV5-1,TGCGCCAGCAGACGATCTCTCCCGACAGGAAACACTGAAGCTTTCTTT,CASRRSLPTGNTEAFF
many,.,TRBJ2-5,TRBV12-3/TRBV12-4,TGTGCCAGCAGTTTAAAGGGCCGAGAGACCCAGTACTTC,CASSLKGRETQYF
many,.,TRBJ2-7,TRBV5-1,TGCGCCAGCAGCTTGGCCGGGGCGGGAAGGTCCTACGAGCAGTACTTC,CASSLAGAGRSYEQYF
.,.,TRBJ2-7,TRBV18,TGTGCCAGCTCACCACGGCAGATACTATACGAGCAGTACTTC,CASSPRQILYEQYF
many,TRBD1,TRBJ2-7,TRBV5-5,TGTGCCAGCAGCTTGGCCCACGGACAGGGGTTCGCGGAGCAGTACTTC,CASSLAHGQGFAEQYF
many,TRBD2,TRBJ2-3,TRBV11-2,TGTGCCAGCGGCGGGAGGATGGGAAACACAGATACGCAGTATTTT,CASGGRMGNTDTQYF
many,TRBD1,TRBJ2-1,TRBV5-1,TGCGCCAGCAGCTCGACAGGGGGCCACTACAATGAGCAGTTCTTC,CASSSTGGHYNEQFF
few,TRBD2,TRBJ2-1,TRBV20-1,TGCAGTGCTAGGGGAAACTGGGGGGGGACCTACGAGCAGTTCTTC,CSARGNWGGTYEQFF